This TCR beta chain derives from a study of T cells in Graves' hyperthyroidism and ophthalmopathy. Clinical symptoms, serum thyroxine and TRAb, thyroid ultrasound and orbital computed tomography together formed the diagnostic basis. TCR beta CDR3 sequences were amplified from RNA transcripts. The HTBI set primed first-round TCR CDR3 RT-PCR. TCRdb reanalysed the multiplex PCR reads using MiXCR and keeps one entry per CDR3 protein. Of 550,000 to 800,000 distinct CDR3 sequences in the sample, less than 20% are singletons; the top ten hold under 8.5%. The junction had 6 bases not matched to a gene; V was cut back by 5 bases and J by 3 bases. The CDR3 totals 17 residues. Germline-derived CDR1 and CDR2 are MNHEY and SVGEGT.

This TCR was recovered from a man aged 18-30 years with Graves' hyperthyroidism. Source material: blood. This chain connects TRBV6-2 or TRBV6-3 to TRBJ2-4; 14 bases align to TRBD2. The CDR3 region is CASSPRTSGGIKNIQYF. In DNA, the CDR3 is TGTGCCAGCAGTCCCCGGACTAGCGGGGGGATCAAAAACATTCAGTACTTC.